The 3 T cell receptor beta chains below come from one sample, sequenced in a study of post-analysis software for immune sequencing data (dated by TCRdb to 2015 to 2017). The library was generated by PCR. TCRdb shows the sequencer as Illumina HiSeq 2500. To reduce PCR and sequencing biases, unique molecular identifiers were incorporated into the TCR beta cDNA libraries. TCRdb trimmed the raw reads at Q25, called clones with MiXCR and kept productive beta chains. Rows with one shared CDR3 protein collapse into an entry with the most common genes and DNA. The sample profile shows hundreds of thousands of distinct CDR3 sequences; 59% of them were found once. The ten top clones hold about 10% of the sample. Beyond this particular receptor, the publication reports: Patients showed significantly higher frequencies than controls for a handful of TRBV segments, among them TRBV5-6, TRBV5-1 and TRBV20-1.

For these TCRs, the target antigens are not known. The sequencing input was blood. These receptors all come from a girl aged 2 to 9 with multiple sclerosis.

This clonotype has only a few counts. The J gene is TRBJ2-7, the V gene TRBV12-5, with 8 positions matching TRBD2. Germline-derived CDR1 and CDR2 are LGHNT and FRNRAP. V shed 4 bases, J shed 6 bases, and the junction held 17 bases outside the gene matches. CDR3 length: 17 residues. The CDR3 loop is CASGSPTLGLGTSEQYF. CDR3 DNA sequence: TGTGCTAGTGGTTCCCCAACGTTGGGACTAGGCACGAGCGAGCAGTACTTC.

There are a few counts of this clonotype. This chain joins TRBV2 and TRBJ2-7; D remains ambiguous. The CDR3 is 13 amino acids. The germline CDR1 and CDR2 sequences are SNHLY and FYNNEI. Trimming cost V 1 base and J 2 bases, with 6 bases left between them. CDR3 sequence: CASSEGAAYEQYF. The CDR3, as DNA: TGTGCCAGCAGTGAAGGGGCAGCCTACGAGCAGTACTTC.

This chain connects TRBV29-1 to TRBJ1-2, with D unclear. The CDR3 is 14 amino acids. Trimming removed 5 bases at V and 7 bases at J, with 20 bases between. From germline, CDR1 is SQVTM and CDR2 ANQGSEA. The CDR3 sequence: CSVSSGESVRGYTF. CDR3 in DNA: TGCAGCGTTTCTTCCGGGGAATCCGTCCGTGGCTACACCTTC.